These 14 T cell receptor beta chains were all obtained from the same sample, sequenced in a study of HIV-infected patients and healthy controls. Each CDR3 protein gets one entry after TCRdb re-called the 5' RACE reads with MiXCR. The table lists about 64,000 distinct CDR3 sequences, roughly 19% of them singletons, with 1.4% in the top ten. The specimen was CD4+ T cells from blood. Source of these receptors: a human donor in good health.

J is TRBJ2-7 and V is TRBV20-1, with D possibly matching TRBD2 (6 bases). The length of the CDR3 is 16 residues. Germline CDR1 is DFQATT and CDR2 is SNEGSKA (reference sequence). With 2 bases removed from V and 5 bases from J, the gap between germline ends came to 22 bases. The CDR3 DNA sequence: TGCAGTGCTAGACCTCTCCTACGGGGGAAGAGGGACGAGCAGTACTTC. Protein sequence: CSARPLLRGKRDEQYF.

This clonotype was detected only a few times. The V and J genes are TRBV24-1 and TRBJ1-2; D is unresolved. Germline CDR1 reads KGHDR; CDR2 reads SFDVKD. The germline V and J ends were trimmed by 0 bases and 6 bases, with 10 bases remaining between them. This CDR3 has 14 residues. In DNA form, the CDR3 reads TGTGCCACCAGTGATTTGCACAGTTCCGATGGCTACACCTTC. The encoded protein is CATSDLHSSDGYTF.

A few counts support this clonotype. The CDR3 loop is CASSWGTENTEAFF. The CDR3 nucleotides read TGTGCCAGCAGTTGGGGTACAGAGAACACTGAAGCTTTCTTT. The rearrangement links TRBV27 to TRBJ1-1; no clear D gene. V was shortened by 4 bases and J by 1 base, with 10 bases between the two germline ends. CDR3 size: 14 residues. Germline assignment: CDR1 MNHEY and CDR2 SMNVEV (reference sequence).

This chain joins TRBV7-9 and TRBJ1-5; 7 bases match TRBD1. V trimming: 5 bases; J trimming: 7 bases; junction bases outside the gene matches: 5. The germline CDR1 and CDR2 sequences are SEHNR and FQNEAQ (reference sequence). The CDR3 consists of 13 residues. CDR3 sequence: CASSPDRVQPQHF. Here the CDR3 DNA reads TGTGCCAGCAGCCCCGACAGGGTACAGCCCCAGCATTTT. The entire variable domain, with the rest obtained from reference TRBV7-9 and TRBJ1-5, is as follows: DTGVSQNPRHKITKRGQNVTFRCDPISEHNRLYWYRQTLGQGPEFLTYFQNEAQLEKSRLLSDRFSAERPKGSFSTLEIQRTEQGDSAMYLCASSPDRVQPQHFGDGTRLSIL.

This clonotype has ten or more counts. The chain has TRBV3-1 and TRBJ1-1; D is ambiguous. Per the germline V gene, CDR1 is LGHDT and CDR2 is YNNKEL (reference sequence). The CDR3 contains 12 residues. Trimming pared 3 bases from V and 1 base from J, leaving 3 bases between. CDR3 DNA sequence: TGTGCCAGCAGCCAGGGGAACACTGAAGCTTTCTTT. It codes for CASSQGNTEAFF.

V usage is TRBV9 and J usage is TRBJ1-1; no definite D call. Per germline, CDR1 SGDLS and CDR2 YYNGEE. The CDR3 sequence is 15 residues long. V lost 0 bases and J lost 1, with 10 bases in between. The DNA of the CDR3 is TGTGCCAGCAGCGTAGGAACAGCCCGGAACACTGAAGCTTTCTTT. Encoded protein: CASSVGTARNTEAFF.

This chain uses TRBV16 with TRBJ2-1; D might be TRBD1 or TRBD2, each matching 8 bases. V lost 3 bases, J lost 6 bases, and 15 bases lay in between. In germline, CDR1 is KGHSY, CDR2 FQNENV. This CDR3 contains 15 residues. The CDR3 DNA is TGTGCCAGCAGCCAGCGCGGGGGGACAGGCAATGAGCAGTTCTTC. It specifies CASSQRGGTGNEQFF. The complete variable domain, with remaining parts taken from reference TRBV16 and TRBJ2-1, reads GEEVAQTPKHLVRGEGQKAKLYCAPIKGHSYVFWYQQVLKNEFKFLISFQNENVFDETGMPKERFSAKCLPNSPCSLEIQATKLEDSAVYFCASSQRGGTGNEQFFGPGTRLTVL.

This chain joins TRBV29-1 and TRBJ2-5, with D unresolved. Trimming removed 3 bases at V and 4 bases at J, with 12 bases between. This CDR3 region has 13 residues. In germline, CDR1 is SQVTM, CDR2 ANQGSEA. The CDR3 DNA reads TGCAGCGTTGACGTAATCTCGGTAGAGACCCAGTACTTC. It is translated as CSVDVISVETQYF.

This clonotype has a count of ten or more. The genes are TRBV7-8 and TRBJ2-7, with D maybe TRBD2 (5 bases). There are 13 residues in the CDR3. CDR1 is SGHVS, CDR2 FQNEAQ, per germline. V was trimmed by 3 bases and J by 2 bases, leaving 8 bases between them. CDR3 sequence (DNA): TGTGCCAGCAGCTTCGCCGGGACCTACGAGCAGTACTTC. Protein product: CASSFAGTYEQYF.

V and J are TRBV6-1 and TRBJ1-6; D not resolved. CDR1 is MNHNS, CDR2 SASEGT, per germline. The CDR3 covers 14 residues. The V end was cut by 7 bases, the J end by 4 bases, with 11 bases between. The CDR3 spells CASNGETYNSPLHF. In DNA form, the CDR3 reads TGTGCCAGCAATGGGGAGACTTATAATTCACCCCTCCACTTT.

This clonotype has a count of ten or more. The chain carries TRBV5-1 and TRBJ2-3; perhaps D is TRBD1 or TRBD2 (5 bases each). This CDR3 has 15 residues. Germline assignment: CDR1 SGHRS and CDR2 YFSETQ. V lost 0 bases and J 1 base, leaving 9 bases between the germline ends. Here the CDR3 DNA reads TGCGCCAGCAGCTTGGGGGACGGACGCACAGATACGCAGTATTTT. Its protein is CASSLGDGRTDTQYF.

This chain connects TRBV9 to TRBJ2-7, with 7 bases identical to TRBD1. The CDR3 loop spans 13 amino acids. Germline V lookup: CDR1 SGDLS, CDR2 YYNGEE. V lost 0 bases to trimming and J lost 5 bases; unmatched junction nucleotides: 2. CDR3 sequence reads: CASSVGQGNEQYF. The CDR3 DNA sequence: TGTGCCAGCAGCGTAGGACAGGGCAACGAGCAGTACTTC.

The J gene is TRBJ1-1, the V gene TRBV5-1; a weak D match, TRBD1 (6 bases). Germline loops: CDR1 SGHRS, CDR2 YFSETQ. V shed 4 bases and J shed 7 bases, with 14 bases lying between them. CDR3 length equals 13 residues. CDR3 sequence reads: CASSPDRRGEAFF. CDR3 DNA sequence: TGCGCCAGCAGCCCAGACAGGAGAGGTGAAGCTTTCTTT. Full variable domain (missing parts from reference TRBV5-1 and TRBJ1-1): KAGVTQTPRYLIKTRGQQVTLSCSPISGHRSVSWYQQTPGQGLQFLFEYFSETQRNKGNFPGRFSGRQFSNSRSEMNVSTLELGDSALYLCASSPDRRGEAFFGQGTRLTVV.

The chain couples TRBV14 to TRBJ1-6; maybe TRBD1 (5 bases). V was clipped by 3 bases and J by 8 bases, with 11 bases between them. This CDR3 has 14 amino acids. The germline gives CDR1 SGHDN, CDR2 FVKESK. The CDR3 loop is CASSHLGGDSPLHF. CDR3 coding DNA: TGTGCCAGCAGCCACCTTGGAGGGGATTCACCCCTCCACTTT. The whole variable domain, remainder taken from reference TRBV14 and TRBJ1-6, is EAGVTQFPSHSVIEKGQTVTLRCDPISGHDNLYWYRRVMGKEIKFLLHFVKESKQDESGMPNNRFLAERTGGTYSTLKVQPAELEDSGVYFCASSHLGGDSPLHFGNGTRLTVT.